This paragraph covers one T cell receptor beta chain sequence. What it binds is not known. The data originate from a study of T-cell memory formation after mild COVID-19. From the 5' RACE reads, TCRdb called clonotypes with MiXCR, one entry per CDR3 protein. The data contain a few hundred thousand distinct CDR3 sequences, around 27% of them singletons. The germline CDR1 and CDR2 sequences are SQVTM and ANQGSEA. This CDR3 region has 13 residues. Trimming shortened V by 5 bases and J by 4 bases, and 11 bases separated the two germline ends. Overall study results and limits: Cross-reactive memory appears to have joined, as suggested by some responding clones showing up in pre-infection memory.

The V call is TRBV29-1, the J call TRBJ2-2; the D gene is possibly TRBD1 (5 bases). The source is an adult woman who had mild COVID-19 (a few samples of this study predate the infection). Cell type and time point are not known. What was sequenced was PBMCs or a T cell subset sorted from them (not recorded which). As DNA, the CDR3 is TGCAGCGTTAGGGGAAGTGTCACCGGGGAGCTGTTTTTT. Its protein product is CSVRGSVTGELFF.